This T cell receptor beta chain was documented in a study of shared clonotypes between healthy human individuals. Overall study context: CD4 naive and CD4 memory each took three plates per donor, while CD8 naive took two and CD8 memory one. Points from the study as a whole: Donor clonotype sharing was expected to depend on sequencing depth.

CD45RO-negative CD8 cells positively selected for CCR7 made up the naive population, which excluded terminally differentiated effector memory CD45RA+ cells. The germline CDR1 and CDR2 sequences are SQVTM and ANQGSEA. The V and J ends lost 4 bases and 6 bases, in that order; junction bases with no gene match: 0. The CDR3 has 11 residues. With regard to this clone: Its antigen is currently unknown. This CDR3 is also generated by other DNA sequences in the sample.

Libraries were prepared by immunoSEQ multiplex PCR; TCRdb keeps only in-frame clonotypes and omits some of them. The repertoire has 1.5 million to 2.5 million clones, less than 95% of them found once; the top ten carry roughly 1%. The material sequenced was naive CD8+ T cells sorted from blood. The receptor comes from a man aged 18-30 years in good health. The chain recombines TRBV29-1 with TRBJ1-1, with 9 positions matching TRBD1. This CDR3 reads CSVGQGAEAFF. DNA for the CDR3: TGCAGCGTTGGACAGGGGGCTGAAGCTTTCTTT.